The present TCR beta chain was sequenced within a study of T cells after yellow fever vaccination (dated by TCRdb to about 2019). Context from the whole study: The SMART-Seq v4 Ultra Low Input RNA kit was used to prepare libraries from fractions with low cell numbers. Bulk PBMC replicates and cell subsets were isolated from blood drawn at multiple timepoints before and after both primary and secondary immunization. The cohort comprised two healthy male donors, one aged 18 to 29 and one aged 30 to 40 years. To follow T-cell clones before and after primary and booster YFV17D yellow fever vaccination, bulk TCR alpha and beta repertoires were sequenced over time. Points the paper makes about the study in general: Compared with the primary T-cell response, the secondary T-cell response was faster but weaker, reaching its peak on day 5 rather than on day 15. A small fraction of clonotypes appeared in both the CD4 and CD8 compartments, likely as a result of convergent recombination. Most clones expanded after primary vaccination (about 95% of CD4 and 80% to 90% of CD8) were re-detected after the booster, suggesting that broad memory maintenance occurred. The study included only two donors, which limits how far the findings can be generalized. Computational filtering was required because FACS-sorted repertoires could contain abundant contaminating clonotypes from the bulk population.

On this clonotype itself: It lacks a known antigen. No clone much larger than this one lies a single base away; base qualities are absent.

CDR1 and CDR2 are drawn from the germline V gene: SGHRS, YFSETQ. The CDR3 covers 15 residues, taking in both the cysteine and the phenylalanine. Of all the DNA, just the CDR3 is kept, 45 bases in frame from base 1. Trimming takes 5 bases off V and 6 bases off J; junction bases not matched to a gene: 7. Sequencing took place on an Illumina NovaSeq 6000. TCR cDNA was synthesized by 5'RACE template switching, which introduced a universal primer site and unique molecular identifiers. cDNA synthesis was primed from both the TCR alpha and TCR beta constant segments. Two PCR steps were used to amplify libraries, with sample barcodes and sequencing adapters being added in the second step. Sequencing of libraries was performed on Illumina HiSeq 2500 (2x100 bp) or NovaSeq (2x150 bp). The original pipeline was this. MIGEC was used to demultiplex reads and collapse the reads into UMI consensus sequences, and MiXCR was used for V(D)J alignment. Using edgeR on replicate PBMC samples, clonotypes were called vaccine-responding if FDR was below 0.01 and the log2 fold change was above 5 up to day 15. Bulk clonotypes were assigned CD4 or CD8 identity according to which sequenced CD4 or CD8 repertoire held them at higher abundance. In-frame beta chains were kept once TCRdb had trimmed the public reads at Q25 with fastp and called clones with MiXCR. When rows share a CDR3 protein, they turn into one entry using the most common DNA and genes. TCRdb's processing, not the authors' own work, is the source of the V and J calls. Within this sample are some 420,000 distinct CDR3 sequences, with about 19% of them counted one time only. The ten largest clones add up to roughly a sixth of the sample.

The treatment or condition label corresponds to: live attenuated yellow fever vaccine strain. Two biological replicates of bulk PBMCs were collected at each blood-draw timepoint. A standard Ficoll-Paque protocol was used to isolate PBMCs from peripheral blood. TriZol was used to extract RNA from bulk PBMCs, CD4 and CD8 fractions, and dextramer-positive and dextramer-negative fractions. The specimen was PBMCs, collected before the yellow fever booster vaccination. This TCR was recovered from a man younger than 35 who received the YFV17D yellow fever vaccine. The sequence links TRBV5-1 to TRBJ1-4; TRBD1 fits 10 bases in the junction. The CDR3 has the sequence CASSWTGGSDEKLFF. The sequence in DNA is TGCGCCAGCAGTTGGACAGGGGGGTCAGATGAAAAACTGTTTTTT.